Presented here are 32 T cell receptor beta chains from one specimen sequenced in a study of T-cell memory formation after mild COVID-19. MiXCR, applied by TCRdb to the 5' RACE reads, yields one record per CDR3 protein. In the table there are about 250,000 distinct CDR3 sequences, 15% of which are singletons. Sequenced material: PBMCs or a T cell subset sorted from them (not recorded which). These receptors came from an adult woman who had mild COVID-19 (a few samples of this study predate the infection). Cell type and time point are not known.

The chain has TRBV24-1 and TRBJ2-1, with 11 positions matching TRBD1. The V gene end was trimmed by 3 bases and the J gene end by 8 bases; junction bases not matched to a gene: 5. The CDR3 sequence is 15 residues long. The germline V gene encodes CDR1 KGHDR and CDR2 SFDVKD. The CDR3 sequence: CATSDPGQGVDEQFF. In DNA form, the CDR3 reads TGTGCCACCAGTGATCCGGGACAGGGGGTGGATGAGCAGTTCTTC.

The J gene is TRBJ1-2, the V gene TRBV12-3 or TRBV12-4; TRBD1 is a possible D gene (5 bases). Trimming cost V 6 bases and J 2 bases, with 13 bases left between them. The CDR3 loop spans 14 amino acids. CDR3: CASRNGRDNYGYTF. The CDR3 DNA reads TGTGCCAGCAGGAACGGGCGGGACAACTATGGCTACACCTTC.

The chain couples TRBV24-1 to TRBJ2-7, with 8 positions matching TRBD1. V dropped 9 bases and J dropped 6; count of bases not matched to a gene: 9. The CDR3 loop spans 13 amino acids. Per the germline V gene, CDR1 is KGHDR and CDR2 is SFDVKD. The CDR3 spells CATAGQGAGEQYF. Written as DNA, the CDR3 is TGTGCCACCGCTGGTCAGGGGGCCGGCGAGCAGTACTTC.

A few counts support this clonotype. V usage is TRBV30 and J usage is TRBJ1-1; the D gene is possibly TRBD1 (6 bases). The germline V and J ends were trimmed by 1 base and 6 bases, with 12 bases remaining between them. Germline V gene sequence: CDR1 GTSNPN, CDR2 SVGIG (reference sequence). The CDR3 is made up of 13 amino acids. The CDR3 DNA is TGTGCCTGGAGTGGTATCGCAGGGGCTGAAGCTTTCTTT. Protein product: CAWSGIAGAEAFF.

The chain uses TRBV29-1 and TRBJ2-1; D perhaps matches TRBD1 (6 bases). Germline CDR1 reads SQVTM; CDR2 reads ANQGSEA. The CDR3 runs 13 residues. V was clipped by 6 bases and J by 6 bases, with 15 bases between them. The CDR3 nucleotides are TGCAGCGTAGCCCGGCAGGGGATCAATGAGCAGTTCTTC. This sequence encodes CSVARQGINEQFF.

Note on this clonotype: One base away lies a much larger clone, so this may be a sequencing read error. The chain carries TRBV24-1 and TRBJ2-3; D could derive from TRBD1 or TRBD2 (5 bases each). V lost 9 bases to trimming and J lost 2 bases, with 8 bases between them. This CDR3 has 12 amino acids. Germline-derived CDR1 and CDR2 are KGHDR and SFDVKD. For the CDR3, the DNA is TGTGCCACCGCCGGGGCCACAGATACGCAGTATTTT. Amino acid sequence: CATAGATDTQYF.

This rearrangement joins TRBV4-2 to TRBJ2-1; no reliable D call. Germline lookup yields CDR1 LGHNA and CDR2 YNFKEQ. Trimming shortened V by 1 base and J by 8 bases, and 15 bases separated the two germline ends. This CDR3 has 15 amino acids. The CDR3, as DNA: TGTGCCAGCAGCCAAGTGATGTCTGAGCTGTATGAGCAGTTCTTC. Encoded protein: CASSQVMSELYEQFF.

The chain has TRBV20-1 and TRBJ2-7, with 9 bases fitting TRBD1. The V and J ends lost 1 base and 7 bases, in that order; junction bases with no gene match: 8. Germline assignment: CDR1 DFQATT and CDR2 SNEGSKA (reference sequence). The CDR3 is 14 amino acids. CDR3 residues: CSARVPGQGQEQYF. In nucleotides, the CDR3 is TGCAGTGCTAGAGTACCGGGACAGGGTCAAGAGCAGTACTTC.

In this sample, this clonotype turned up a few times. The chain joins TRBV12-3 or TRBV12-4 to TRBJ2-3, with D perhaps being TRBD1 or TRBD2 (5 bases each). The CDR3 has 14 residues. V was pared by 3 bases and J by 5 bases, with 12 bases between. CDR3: CASSLGDLVDTQYF. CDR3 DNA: TGTGCCAGCAGTTTGGGGGATCTCGTAGATACGCAGTATTTT.

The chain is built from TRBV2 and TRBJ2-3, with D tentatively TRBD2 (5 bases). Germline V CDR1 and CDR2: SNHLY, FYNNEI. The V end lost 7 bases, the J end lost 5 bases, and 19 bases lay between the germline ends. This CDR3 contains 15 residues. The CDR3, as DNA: TGTGCCAGCACGTCAAGTCGGAGGCCCGGAGATACGCAGTATTTT. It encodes CASTSSRRPGDTQYF.

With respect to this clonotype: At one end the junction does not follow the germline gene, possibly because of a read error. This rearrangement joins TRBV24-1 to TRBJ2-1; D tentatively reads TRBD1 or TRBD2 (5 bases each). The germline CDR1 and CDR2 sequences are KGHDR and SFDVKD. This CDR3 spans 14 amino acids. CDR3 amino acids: CATSGEGMYSEQFF. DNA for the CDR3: TGTGCCACCAGTGGTGAGGGGATGTACAGTGAGCAGTTCTTC.

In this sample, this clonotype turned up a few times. CDR3 sequence: CASSPRGGLEGGELFF. CDR3 coding DNA: TGTGCCAGCAGTCCCCGGGGGGGGTTGGAAGGCGGGGAGCTGTTTTTT. This chain uses TRBV12-3 or TRBV12-4 with TRBJ2-2; 8 nucleotides line up with TRBD2. CDR3 length: 16 residues. Trimming took 5 bases from V and 7 from J; bases not matched to a gene: 12.

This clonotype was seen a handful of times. The CDR3: CATSDLTGGSNEQFF. The CDR3 region has the DNA TGTGCCACCAGTGATTTGACGGGAGGAAGCAATGAGCAGTTCTTC. The chain carries TRBV24-1 and TRBJ2-1; 7 positions match TRBD2. CDR1 is KGHDR and CDR2 is SFDVKD in the germline V gene. V gave up 0 bases and J gave up 6 bases; unmatched junction bases: 4. The CDR3 is made up of 15 amino acids.

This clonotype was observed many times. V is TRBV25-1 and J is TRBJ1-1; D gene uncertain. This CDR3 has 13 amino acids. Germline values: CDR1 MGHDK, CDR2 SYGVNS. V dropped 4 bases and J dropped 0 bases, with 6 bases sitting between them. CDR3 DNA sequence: TGTGCCAGCAGTGTAGGGTTGAACACTGAAGCTTTCTTT. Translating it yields CASSVGLNTEAFF.

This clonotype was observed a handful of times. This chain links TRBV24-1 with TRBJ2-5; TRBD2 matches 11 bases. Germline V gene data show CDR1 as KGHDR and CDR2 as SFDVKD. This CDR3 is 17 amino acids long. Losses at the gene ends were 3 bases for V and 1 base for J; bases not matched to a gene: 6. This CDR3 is CATSDRGLAGLQETQYF. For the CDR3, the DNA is TGTGCCACCAGTGATCGAGGACTAGCGGGCCTCCAAGAGACCCAGTACTTC.

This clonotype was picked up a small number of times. CDR3 DNA: TGCGCCAGCAGCCTAGACTGGACCGGGAGACCGAACACCGGGGAGCTGTTTTTT. Protein: CASSLDWTGRPNTGELFF. The rearrangement uses TRBV5-1 and TRBJ2-2, with D possibly matching TRBD2 (6 bases). Germline-derived CDR1 and CDR2 are SGHRS and YFSETQ. This CDR3 has 18 residues. Trimming left V 4 bases short and J 0 bases short, with 19 bases between.

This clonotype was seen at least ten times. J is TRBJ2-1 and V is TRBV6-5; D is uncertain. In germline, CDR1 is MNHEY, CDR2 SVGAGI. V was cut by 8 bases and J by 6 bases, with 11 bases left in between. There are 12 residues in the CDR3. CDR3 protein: CASLGLRNEQFF. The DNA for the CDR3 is TGTGCCAGCCTAGGTCTTCGCAATGAGCAGTTCTTC.

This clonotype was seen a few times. The CDR3 coding sequence is TGTGCCAGCAGCGGGGGACTAGTTAAGGGTGAGCAGTTCTTC. It codes for CASSGGLVKGEQFF. The V gene is TRBV7-2, the J gene TRBJ2-1, with 8 nucleotides matching TRBD2. The junction had 9 bases not matched to a gene; V was cut back by 5 bases and J by 9 bases. CDR1 and CDR2 (germline): SGHTA, FQGNSA. There are 14 residues in the CDR3.

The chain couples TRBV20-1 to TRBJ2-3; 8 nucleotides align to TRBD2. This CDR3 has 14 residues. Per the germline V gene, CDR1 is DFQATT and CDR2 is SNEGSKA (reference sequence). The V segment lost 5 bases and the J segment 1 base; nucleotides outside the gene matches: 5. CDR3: CSAHGTRGTDTQYF. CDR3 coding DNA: TGCAGTGCTCACGGGACTAGGGGCACAGATACGCAGTATTTT.

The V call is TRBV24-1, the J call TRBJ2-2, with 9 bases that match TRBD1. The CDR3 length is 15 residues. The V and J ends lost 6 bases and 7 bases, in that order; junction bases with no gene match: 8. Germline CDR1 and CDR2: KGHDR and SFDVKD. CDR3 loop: CATSSSGQGYGELFF. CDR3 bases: TGTGCCACCAGTTCGTCGGGACAGGGCTACGGGGAGCTGTTTTTT.

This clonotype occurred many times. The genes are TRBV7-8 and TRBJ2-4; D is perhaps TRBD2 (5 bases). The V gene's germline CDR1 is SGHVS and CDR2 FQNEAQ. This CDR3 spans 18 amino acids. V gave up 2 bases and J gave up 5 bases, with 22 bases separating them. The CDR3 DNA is TGTGCCAGCAGCTTACCCCCGTGGAGGCGAGTTAAGGAAAACATTCAGTACTTC. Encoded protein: CASSLPPWRRVKENIQYF.

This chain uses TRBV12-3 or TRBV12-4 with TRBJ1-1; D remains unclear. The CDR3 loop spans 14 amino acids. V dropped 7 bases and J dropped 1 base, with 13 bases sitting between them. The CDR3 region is CASTNNHPNTEAFF. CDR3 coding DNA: TGTGCCAGCACCAACAATCACCCGAACACTGAAGCTTTCTTT.

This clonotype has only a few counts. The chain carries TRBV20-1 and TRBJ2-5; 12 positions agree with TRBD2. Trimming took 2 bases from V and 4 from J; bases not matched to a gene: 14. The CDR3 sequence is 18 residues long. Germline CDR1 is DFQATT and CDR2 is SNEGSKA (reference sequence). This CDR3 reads CSARRVGASGRARETQYF. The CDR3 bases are TGCAGTGCTAGACGAGTCGGGGCTAGCGGGAGGGCCAGAGAGACCCAGTACTTC.

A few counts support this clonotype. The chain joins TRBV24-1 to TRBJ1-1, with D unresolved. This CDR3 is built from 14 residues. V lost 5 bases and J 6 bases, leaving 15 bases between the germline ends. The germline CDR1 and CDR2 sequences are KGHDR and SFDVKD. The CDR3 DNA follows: TGTGCCACCAGTGCGGGCCCCACGTCTGCTGAAGCTTTCTTT. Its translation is CATSAGPTSAEAFF.

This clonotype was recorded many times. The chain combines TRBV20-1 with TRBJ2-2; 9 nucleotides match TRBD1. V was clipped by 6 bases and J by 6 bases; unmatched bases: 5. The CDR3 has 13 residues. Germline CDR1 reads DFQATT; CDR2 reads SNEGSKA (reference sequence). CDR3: CSAGTGRSGELFF. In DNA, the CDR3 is TGCAGTGCAGGGACAGGGAGATCCGGGGAGCTGTTTTTT.

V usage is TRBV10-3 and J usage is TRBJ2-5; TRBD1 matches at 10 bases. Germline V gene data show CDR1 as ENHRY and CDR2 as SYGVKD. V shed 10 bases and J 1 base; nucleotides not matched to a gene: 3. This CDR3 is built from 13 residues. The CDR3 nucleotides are TGTGCCACCGGACAGGGGGGCCAAGAGACCCAGTACTTC. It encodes CATGQGGQETQYF.

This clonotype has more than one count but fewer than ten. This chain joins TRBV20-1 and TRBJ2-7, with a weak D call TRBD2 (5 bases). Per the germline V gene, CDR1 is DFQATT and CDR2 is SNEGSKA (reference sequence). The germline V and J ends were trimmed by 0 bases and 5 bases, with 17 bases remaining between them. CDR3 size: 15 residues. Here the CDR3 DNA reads TGCAGTGCTAGAGATCGAACTAGTCCGGGAAACGAGCAGTACTTC. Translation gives CSARDRTSPGNEQYF.

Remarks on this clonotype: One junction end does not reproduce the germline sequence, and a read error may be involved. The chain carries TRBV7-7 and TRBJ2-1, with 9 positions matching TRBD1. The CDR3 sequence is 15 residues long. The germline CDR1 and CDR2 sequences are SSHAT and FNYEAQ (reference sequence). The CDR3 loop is CASSPSGTGNNEQFF. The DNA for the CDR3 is TGTGCTAGCAGCCCCTCCGGGACAGGGAACAATGAGCAGTTCTTC.

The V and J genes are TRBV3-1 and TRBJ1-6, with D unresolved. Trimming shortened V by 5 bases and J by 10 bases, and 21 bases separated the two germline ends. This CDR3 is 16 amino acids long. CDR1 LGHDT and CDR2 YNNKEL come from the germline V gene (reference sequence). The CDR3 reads CASSALWADHRSPLHF. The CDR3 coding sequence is TGTGCCAGCAGCGCCCTGTGGGCAGATCATCGCTCACCCCTCCACTTT.

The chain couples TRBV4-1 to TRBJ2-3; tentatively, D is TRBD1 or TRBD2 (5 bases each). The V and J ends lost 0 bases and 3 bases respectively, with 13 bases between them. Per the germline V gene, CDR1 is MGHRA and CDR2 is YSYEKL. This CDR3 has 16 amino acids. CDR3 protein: CASSQEGTRRTDTQYF. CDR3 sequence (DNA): TGCGCCAGCAGCCAAGAGGGGACCAGGAGGACAGATACGCAGTATTTT.

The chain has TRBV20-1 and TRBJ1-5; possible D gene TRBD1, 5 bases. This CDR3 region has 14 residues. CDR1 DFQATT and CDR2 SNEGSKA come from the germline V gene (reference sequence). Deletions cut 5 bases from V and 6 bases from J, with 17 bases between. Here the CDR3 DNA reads TGCAGTGCTCCTACGGGACCGGAGATTCAGCCCCAGCATTTT. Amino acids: CSAPTGPEIQPQHF.

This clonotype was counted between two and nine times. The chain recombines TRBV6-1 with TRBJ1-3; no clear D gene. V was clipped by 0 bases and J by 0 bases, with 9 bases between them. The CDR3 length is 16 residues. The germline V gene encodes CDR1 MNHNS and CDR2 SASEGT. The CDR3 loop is CASSEALALSGNTIYF. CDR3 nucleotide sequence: TGTGCCAGCAGTGAAGCCTTGGCCCTCTCTGGAAACACCATATATTTT.